The clone carrying this T cell receptor (beta chain) has just one count. Its matching antigen is unknown. These data belong to a study of regulatory dendritic cells for organ transplantation. The wider study: Regulatory dendritic cells were monocyte-derived, receiving vitamin D3 on days 0 and 4 and IL-10 on day 4.

Sorted subsets were CFSE-labeled and cultured approximately 5 days with allogeneic dendritic cells. CD4+ or CD8+ T cells were sorted as naive CD45RA+ or memory CD45RO+. V was shortened by 0 bases and J by 4 bases, with 11 bases between the two germline ends. The CDR3 loop spans 15 amino acids. The germline V gene has CDR1 MNHEY and CDR2 SVGAGI. Sequencing was performed with immunoSEQ multiplex PCR; in TCRdb, only in-frame clones are kept and a portion is missing. The repertoire has under 15,000 clones, 74% of them found once; the top ten carry 0.55% to 0.75%. General study findings and limits: Memory CD8+ clonal expansion seemed more limited with regulatory than mature dendritic cells.

The chain recombines TRBV6-5 with TRBJ2-3; no reliable D call. What was sequenced was naive CD4+ T cells from blood cultured with regulatory dendritic cells. Subset given: CD45RA+ naive T cells. This receptor was taken from a human donor in good health. CDR3: CASSYSRRPADTQYF. DNA for the CDR3: TGTGCCAGCAGTTACTCGCGGCGACCCGCAGATACGCAGTATTTT.